This TCR beta chain was captured by sequencing in a study of blood T cell repertoires in COVID-19. Germline CDR1 SNHLY, CDR2 FYNNEI. Deletions cut 7 bases from V and 3 bases from J, with 18 bases between. The CDR3 totals 16 residues. The assay was immunoSEQ multiplex PCR, and TCRdb's table has in-frame clones only and misses some. This sample has tens of thousands of clones; 88% occur once, and the top ten carry 20% to 25%. The rearrangement joins TRBV2 to TRBJ2-2, with D hard to call. Sequencing input: peripheral blood. This receptor was obtained from a man aged 65 to 79 in a cohort sampled during active COVID-19. As DNA, the CDR3 is TGTGCCAGCACTCGTCTGCCGGGTATTTACACCGGGGAGCTGTTTTTT. It specifies CASTRLPGIYTGELFF. Variable domain in full (rest from reference TRBV2 and TRBJ2-2): EPEVTQTPSHQVTQMGQEVILRCVPISNHLYFYWYRQILGQKVEFLVSFYNNEISEKSEIFDDQFSVERPDGSNFTLKIRSTKLEDSAMYFCASTRLPGIYTGELFFGEGSRLTVL.